This T cell receptor beta chain is drawn from a study of human T cells and chemical hapten exposure. Trimming pared 6 bases from V and 4 bases from J, leaving 9 bases between. This CDR3 has 13 amino acids. CDR1 is MNHEY and CDR2 is SVGEGT in the germline V gene. A single record per CDR3 protein comes from TCRdb applying MiXCR to the RACE reads. This table has under 200,000 distinct CDR3 sequences, about 30% appearing once. Time point indicated: patch test 3, about 24 weeks after DPC sensitization. Noted treatment: therapeutic diphenylcyclopropenone sensitization with weekly scalp DPC. V usage is TRBV6-2 or TRBV6-3 and J usage is TRBJ2-2; TRBD2 might be the D (6 bases). Sample: whole blood, taken in connection with sensitization to the hapten diphenylcyclopropenone (DPC). The sequence derives from a woman aged 18-29 years with alopecia areata. Some clones in this sample may be carry-over from other donors' samples. The CDR3 region has the DNA TGTGCCAGCAGATGGGACTTCACCGGGGAGCTGTTTTTT. It specifies CASRWDFTGELFF.